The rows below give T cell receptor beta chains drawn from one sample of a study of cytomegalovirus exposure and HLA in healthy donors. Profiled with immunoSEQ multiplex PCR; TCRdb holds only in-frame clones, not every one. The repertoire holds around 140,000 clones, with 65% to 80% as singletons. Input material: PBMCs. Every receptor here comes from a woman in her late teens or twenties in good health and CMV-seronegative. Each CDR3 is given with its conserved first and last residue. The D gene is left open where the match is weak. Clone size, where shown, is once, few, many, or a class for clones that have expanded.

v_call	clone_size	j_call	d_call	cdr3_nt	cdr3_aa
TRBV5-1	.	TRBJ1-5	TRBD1	TGCGCCAGCAGACAGGGGCCCAATCAGCCCCAGCATTTT	CASRQGPNQPQHF
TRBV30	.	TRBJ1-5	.	TGTGCCTGGAGTGTACAACAGCCCCAGCATTTT	CAWSVQQPQHF
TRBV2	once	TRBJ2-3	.	TGTGCCAGCAGTGAAGTGTTAGCTTCAGCAGATACGCAGTATTTT	CASSEVLASADTQYF
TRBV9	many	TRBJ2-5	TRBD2	TGTGCCAGCAGCGTAGTGGGACTAGCCACAGAGACCCAGTACTTC	CASSVVGLATETQYF
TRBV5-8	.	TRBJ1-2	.	TGTGCCAGCAGCTTTCCGGGCCGGGGGGTGGTCTATGGCTACACCTTC	CASSFPGRGVVYGYTF
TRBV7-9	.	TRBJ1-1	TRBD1	TGTGCCAGCAGCCGACAGGGTAGCACTGAAGCTTTCTTT	CASSRQGSTEAFF
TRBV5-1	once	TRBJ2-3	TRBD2	TGCGCCAGCAGCTTCCGGGAGGGGGGCACAGATACGCAGTATTTT	CASSFREGGTDTQYF
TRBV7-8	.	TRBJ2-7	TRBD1	TGTGCCAGCAGCCCACGGACAGGGATCAACGAGCAGTACTTC	CASSPRTGINEQYF
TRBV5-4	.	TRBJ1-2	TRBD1	TGTGCCAGCACCCAAACAGGGGCGTCCCTCGATAACTATGGCTACACCTTC	CASTQTGASLDNYGYTF
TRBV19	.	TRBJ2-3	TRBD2	TGTGCCAGTAGTATAGGAGGCGGGAGGGCCGGAGATACGCAGTATTTT	CASSIGGGRAGDTQYF
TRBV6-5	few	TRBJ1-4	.	TGTGCCAGCTTGGGAGGCCGGGATGAAAAACTGTTTTTT	CASLGGRDEKLFF
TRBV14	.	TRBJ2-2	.	TGTGCCAGCAGCTCCATCACACCCGCGAACACCGGGGAGCTGTTTTTT	CASSSITPANTGELFF
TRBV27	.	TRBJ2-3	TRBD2	TGTGCCAGCAGTTTTATAGCGGGGAGGTTAGCGGTGACAGATACGCAGTATTTT	CASSFIAGRLAVTDTQYF
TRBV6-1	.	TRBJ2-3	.	TGTGCCAGCAGTTCCTGGGACAAGCCCACAGATACGCAGTATTTT	CASSSWDKPTDTQYF
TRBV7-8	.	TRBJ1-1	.	TGTGCCAGCAGCTTGCAGGTGAACACTGAAGCTTTCTTT	CASSLQVNTEAFF
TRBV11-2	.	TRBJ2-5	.	TGTGCCAGCAGCTCTAAGGAGACCCAGTACTTC	CASSSKETQYF
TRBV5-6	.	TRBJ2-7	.	TGTGCCAGCAGCTTCTTGACGGGTAGTCCGGGCGAGCAGTACTTC	CASSFLTGSPGEQYF
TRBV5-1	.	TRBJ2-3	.	TGCGCCAGCAGCTTCACAGGGCGCACAGATACGCAGTATTTT	CASSFTGRTDTQYF
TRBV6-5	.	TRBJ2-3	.	TGTGCCGTTGAACTCCCCGGCACAGATACGCAGTATTTT	CAVELPGTDTQYF
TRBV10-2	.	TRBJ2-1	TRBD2	TGCGCCAGCAGTGCCCCCGGGACTAGCGAAGAGAATGAGCAGTTCTTC	CASSAPGTSEENEQFF
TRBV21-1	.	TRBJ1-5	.	TGTGCCAGCGTGGACAGGGCTAGCAATCAGCCCCAGCATTTT	CASVDRASNQPQHF
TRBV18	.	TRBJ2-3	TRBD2	TGTGCCAGCTCACCTCTACCACTAGCGGGAGTCACAGATACGCAGTATTTT	CASSPLPLAGVTDTQYF
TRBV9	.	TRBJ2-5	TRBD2	TGTGCCAGCAGCGCTAGCGGGAGAAGCGAGACCCAGTACTTC	CASSASGRSETQYF
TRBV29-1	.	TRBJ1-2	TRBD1	TGCAGCGTTTTACCGGGACAGGGAAAGGATGGCTACACCTTC	CSVLPGQGKDGYTF
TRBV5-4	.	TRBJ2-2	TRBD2	TGTGCCAGCAGCCCGACTAGCGGGCACGTGAACACCGGGGAGCTGTTTTTT	CASSPTSGHVNTGELFF
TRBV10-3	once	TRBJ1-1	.	TGTGCCATCAGTGCTGCGGGGGCAGGATTGGAAAGCACTGAAGCTTTCTTT	CAISAAGAGLESTEAFF
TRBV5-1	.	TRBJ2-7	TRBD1	TGCGCCAGCAGTCTGCCCGCTTGGACAGGGAAGGTTCGGTACTTC	CASSLPAWTGKVRYF
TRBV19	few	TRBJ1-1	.	TGTGCCAGTAGTATGGAGGGGTCGAACACTGAAGCTTTCTTT	CASSMEGSNTEAFF
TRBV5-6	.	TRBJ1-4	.	TGTGCCAGCAGAAAGCGGGGGTTGGGGGAAAAACTGTTTTTT	CASRKRGLGEKLFF
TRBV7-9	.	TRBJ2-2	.	TGTGCCTTGATAGCCGGCAGCCTGAACACCGGGGAGCTGTTTTTT	CALIAGSLNTGELFF
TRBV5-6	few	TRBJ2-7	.	TGTGCCAGCAGCTTGAGCGGGCCACACGAGCAGTACTTC	CASSLSGPHEQYF
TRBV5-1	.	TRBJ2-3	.	TGCGCCAGCTTCAGCGGGCCCGCCGGGGATACGCAGTATTTT	CASFSGPAGDTQYF
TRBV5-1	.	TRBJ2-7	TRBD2	TGCGCCAGCAGCCAGGGACTAGCCAGCCACGAGCAGTACTTC	CASSQGLASHEQYF
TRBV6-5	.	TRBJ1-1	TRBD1	TGTGCCAGCAGTGGACAGGGAGGGGACACTGAAGCTTTCTTT	CASSGQGGDTEAFF
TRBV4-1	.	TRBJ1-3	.	TGCGCCAGCAGCCAAGTGGCAGCTTCCCGGAGCTCTGGAAACACCATATATTTT	CASSQVAASRSSGNTIYF
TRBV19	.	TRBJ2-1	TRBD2	TGTGCCAGTAGTGCTCTAGCGGGAATCTACAATGAGCAGTTCTTC	CASSALAGIYNEQFF
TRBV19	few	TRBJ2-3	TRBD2	TGTGCCAGTAGTGAGACGACTAGCGGGGGCCCAGATACGCAGTATTTT	CASSETTSGGPDTQYF
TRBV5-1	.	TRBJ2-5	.	TGCGCCAGCAGCTCCGGCCAAGAGACCCAGTACTTC	CASSSGQETQYF
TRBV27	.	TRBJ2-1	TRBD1	TGTGCCAGCTCTCGTGGACCGGGACAGGGCCGGGATGAGCAGTTCTTC	CASSRGPGQGRDEQFF